This T cell receptor beta chain emerged from a study of blood T cells in healthy people across ages. On the study more broadly: Template switching captured about one barcoded beta molecule per two T cells.

Primed by a sample-barcoded 5' primer and a J-beta primer mix, a second PCR proceeded for 7 to 11 cycles. Through a template-switch adaptor with 12 random nucleotides, each cDNA molecule received a tag. MiXCR was run by TCRdb on the 5' RACE reads, yielding one entry per CDR3 protein. The table includes about 1,800,000 distinct CDR3 sequences, 28% detected once. Note on this clonotype: Its antigen remains unknown. An end of the junction does not agree with germline; a read error may underlie this.

Whole-study results and caveats: The donors' CMV status was not determined, possibly confounding changes in expanded clonotypes.

CDR3 length: 14 residues. Germline values: CDR1 DFQATT, CDR2 SNEGSKA (reference sequence). The TCR sequence derives from a woman aged 25-40 years in good health. Sequenced: blood. J is TRBJ2-4 and V is TRBV20-1; the D gene is possibly TRBD2 (7 bases). This CDR3 reads CNARDTGGPNIQYF. The CDR3 bases are TGCAATGCTAGAGATACGGGGGGCCCGAACATTCAGTACTTC.